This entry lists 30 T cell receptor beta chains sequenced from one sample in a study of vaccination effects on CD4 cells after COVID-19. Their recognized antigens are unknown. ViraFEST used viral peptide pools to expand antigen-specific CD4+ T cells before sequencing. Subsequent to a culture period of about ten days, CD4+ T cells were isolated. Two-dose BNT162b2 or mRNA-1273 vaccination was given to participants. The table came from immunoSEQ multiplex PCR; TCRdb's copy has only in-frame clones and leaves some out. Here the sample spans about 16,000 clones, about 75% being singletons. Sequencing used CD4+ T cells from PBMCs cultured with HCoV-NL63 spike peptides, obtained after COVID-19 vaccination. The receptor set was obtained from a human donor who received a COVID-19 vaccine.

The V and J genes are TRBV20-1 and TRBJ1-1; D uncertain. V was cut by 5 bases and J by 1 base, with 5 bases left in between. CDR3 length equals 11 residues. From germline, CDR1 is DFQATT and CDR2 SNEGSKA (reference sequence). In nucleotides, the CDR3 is TGCAGTGCTGCGGAGAACACTGAAGCTTTCTTT. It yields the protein CSAAENTEAFF.

CDR3 protein: CASSYSPGQGTDTQYF. CDR3 DNA: TGTGCCAGCAGTTACTCTCCGGGACAGGGGACAGATACGCAGTATTTT. The rearrangement joins TRBV6-5 to TRBJ2-3; 10 bases match TRBD1. Trimming at V came to 0 bases and at J to 3 bases, leaving 3 bases not matched to a gene. The germline V gene encodes CDR1 MNHEY and CDR2 SVGAGI. The length of the CDR3 is 16 residues.

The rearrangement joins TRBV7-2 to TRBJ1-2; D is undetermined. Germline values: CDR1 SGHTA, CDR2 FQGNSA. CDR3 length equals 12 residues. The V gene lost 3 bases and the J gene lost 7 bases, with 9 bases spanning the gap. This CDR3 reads CASSFGRGGYTF. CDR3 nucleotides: TGTGCCAGCAGCTTCGGCCGGGGTGGCTACACCTTC.

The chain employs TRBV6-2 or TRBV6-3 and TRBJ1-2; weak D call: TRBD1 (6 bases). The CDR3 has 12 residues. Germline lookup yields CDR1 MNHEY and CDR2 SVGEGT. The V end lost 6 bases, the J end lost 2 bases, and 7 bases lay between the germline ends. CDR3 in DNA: TGTGCCAGCAGCAGGGGAAACTATGGCTACACCTTC. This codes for CASSRGNYGYTF.

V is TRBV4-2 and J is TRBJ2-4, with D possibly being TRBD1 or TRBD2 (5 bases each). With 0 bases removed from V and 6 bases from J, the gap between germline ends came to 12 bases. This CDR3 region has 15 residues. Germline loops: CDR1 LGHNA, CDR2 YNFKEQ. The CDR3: CASSQDPRAGNIQYF. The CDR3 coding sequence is TGTGCCAGCAGCCAAGATCCCAGGGCGGGAAACATTCAGTACTTC.

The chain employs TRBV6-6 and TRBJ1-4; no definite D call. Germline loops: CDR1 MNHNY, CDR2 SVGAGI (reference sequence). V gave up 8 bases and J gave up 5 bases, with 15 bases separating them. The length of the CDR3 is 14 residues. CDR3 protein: CASVGSLTNEKLFF. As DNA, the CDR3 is TGTGCCAGCGTAGGGTCGCTAACCAATGAAAAACTGTTTTTT.

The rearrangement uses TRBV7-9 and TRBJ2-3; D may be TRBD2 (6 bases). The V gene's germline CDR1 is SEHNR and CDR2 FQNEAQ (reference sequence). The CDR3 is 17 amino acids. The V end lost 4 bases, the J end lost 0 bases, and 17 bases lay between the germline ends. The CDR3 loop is CASSSGRRGSSTDTQYF. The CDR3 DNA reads TGTGCCAGCAGCTCGGGACGGCGGGGATCTAGCACAGATACGCAGTATTTT.

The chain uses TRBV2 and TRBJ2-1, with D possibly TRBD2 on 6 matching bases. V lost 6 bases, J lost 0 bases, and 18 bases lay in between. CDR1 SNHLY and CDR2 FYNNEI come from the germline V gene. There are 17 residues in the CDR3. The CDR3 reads CASRGGIAVSSYNEQFF. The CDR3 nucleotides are TGTGCCAGCAGGGGGGGAATAGCCGTCAGCTCCTACAATGAGCAGTTCTTC. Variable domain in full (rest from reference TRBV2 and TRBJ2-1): EPEVTQTPSHQVTQMGQEVILRCVPISNHLYFYWYRQILGQKVEFLVSFYNNEISEKSEIFDDQFSVERPDGSNFTLKIRSTKLEDSAMYFCASRGGIAVSSYNEQFFGPGTRLTVL.

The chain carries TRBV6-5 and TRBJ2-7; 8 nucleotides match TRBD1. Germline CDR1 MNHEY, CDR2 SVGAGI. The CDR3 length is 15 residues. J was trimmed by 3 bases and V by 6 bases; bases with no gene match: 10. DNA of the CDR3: TGTGCCAGCAGGGACCCCCGGGACAGGCTCTACGAGCAGTACTTC. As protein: CASRDPRDRLYEQYF.

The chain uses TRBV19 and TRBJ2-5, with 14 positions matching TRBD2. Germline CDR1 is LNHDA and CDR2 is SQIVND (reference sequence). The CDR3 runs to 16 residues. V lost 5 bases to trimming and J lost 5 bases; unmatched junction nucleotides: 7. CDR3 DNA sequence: TGTGCCAGTAGTCGGACTAGCGGGGGGCAACGGGAGACCCAGTACTTC. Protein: CASSRTSGGQRETQYF.

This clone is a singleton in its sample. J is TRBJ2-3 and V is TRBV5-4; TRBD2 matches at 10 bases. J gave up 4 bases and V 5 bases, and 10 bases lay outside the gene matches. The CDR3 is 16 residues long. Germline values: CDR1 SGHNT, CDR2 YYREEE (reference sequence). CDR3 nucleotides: TGTGCCAGCAGTGATCGAGCGGGGGGGTGGGCAGATACGCAGTATTTT. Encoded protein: CASSDRAGGWADTQYF.

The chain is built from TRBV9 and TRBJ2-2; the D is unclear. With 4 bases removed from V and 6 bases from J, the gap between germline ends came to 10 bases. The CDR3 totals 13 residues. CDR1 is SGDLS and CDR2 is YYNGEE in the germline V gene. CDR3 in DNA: TGTGCCAGCAGCCTCCTTGAGGCCGGGGAGCTGTTTTTT. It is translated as CASSLLEAGELFF. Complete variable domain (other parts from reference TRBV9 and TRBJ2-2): DSGVTQTPKHLITATGQRVTLRCSPRSGDLSVYWYQQSLDQGLQFLIQYYNGEERAKGNILERFSAQQFPDLHSELNLSSLELGDSALYFCASSLLEAGELFFGEGSRLTVL.

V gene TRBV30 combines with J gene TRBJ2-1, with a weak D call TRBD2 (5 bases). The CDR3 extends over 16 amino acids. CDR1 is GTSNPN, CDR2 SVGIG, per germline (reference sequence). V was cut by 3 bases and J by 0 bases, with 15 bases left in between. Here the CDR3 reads CAWSLARLSSYNEQFF. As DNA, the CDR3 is TGTGCCTGGAGCTTAGCGCGCCTAAGCTCCTACAATGAGCAGTTCTTC.

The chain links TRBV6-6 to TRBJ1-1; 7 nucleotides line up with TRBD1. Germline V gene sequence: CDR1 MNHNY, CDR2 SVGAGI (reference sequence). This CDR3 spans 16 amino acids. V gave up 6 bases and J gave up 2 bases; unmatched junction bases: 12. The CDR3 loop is CASSPPSGTDNTEAFF. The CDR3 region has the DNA TGTGCCAGCAGCCCCCCTTCCGGGACAGACAACACTGAAGCTTTCTTT.

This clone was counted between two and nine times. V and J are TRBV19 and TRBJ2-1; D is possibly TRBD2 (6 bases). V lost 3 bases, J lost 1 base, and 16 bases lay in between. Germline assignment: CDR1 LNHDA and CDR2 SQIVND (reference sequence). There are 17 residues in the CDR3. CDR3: CASSIWRGRYSYNEQFF. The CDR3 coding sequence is TGTGCCAGTAGTATCTGGCGGGGCAGGTATTCCTACAATGAGCAGTTCTTC.

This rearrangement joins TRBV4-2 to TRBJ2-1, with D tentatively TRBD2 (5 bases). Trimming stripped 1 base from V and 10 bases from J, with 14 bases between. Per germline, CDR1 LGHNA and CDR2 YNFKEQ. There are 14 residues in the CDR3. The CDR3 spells CASSQVSYGGEQFF. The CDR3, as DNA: TGTGCCAGCAGCCAAGTATCCTACGGCGGGGAGCAGTTCTTC.

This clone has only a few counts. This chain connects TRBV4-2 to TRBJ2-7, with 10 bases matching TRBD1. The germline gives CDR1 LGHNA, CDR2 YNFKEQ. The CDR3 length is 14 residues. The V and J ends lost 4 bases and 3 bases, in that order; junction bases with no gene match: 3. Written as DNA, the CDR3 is TGTGCCAGCAGCCCCGGACAGGGGGACTACGAGCAGTACTTC. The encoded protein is CASSPGQGDYEQYF.

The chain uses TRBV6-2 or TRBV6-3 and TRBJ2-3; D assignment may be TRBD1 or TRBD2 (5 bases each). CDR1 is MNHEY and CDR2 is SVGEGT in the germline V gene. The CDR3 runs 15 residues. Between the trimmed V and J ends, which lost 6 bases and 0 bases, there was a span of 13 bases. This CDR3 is CASSPMGVSTDTQYF. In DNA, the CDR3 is TGTGCCAGCAGCCCCATGGGGGTGAGCACAGATACGCAGTATTTT.

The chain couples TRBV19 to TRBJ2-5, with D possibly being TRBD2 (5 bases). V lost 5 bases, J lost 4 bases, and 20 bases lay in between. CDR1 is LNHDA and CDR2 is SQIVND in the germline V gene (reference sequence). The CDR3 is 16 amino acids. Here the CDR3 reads CASSDVTRAPTETQYF. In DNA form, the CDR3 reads TGTGCCAGTAGTGACGTGACGAGGGCCCCTACAGAGACCCAGTACTTC.

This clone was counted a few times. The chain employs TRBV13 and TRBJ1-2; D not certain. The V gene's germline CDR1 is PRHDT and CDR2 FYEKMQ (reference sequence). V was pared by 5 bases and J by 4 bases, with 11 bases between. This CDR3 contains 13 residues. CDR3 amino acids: CASSTDLTYGYTF. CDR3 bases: TGTGCCAGCAGCACCGACTTAACCTATGGCTACACCTTC.

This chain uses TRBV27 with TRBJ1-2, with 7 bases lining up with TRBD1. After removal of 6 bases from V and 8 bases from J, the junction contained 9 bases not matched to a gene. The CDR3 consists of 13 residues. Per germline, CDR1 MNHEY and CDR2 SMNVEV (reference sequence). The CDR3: CASRSGGAKGYTF. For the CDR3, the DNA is TGTGCCAGCAGGTCAGGGGGGGCGAAGGGCTACACCTTC.

The CDR3 coding sequence is TGTGCCTGGCAAGGAACTAGCGGCTTCCAAGAGACCCAGTACTTC. This translates into CAWQGTSGFQETQYF. This chain connects TRBV30 to TRBJ2-5, with 8 positions matching TRBD2. Germline CDR1 and CDR2: GTSNPN and SVGIG (reference sequence). CDR3 size: 15 residues. Trimming took 5 bases from V and 1 from J; bases not matched to a gene: 9.

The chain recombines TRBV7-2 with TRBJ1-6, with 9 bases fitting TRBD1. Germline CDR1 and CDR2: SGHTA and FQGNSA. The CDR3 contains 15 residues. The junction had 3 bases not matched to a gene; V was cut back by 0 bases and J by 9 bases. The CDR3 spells CASSLADRGSSPLHF. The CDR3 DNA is TGTGCCAGCAGCTTAGCGGACAGGGGAAGTTCACCCCTCCACTTT.

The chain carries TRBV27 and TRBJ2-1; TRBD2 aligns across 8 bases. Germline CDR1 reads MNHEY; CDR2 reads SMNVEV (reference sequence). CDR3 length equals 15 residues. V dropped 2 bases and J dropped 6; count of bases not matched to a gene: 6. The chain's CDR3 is CASSLRVSGVNEQFF. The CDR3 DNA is TGTGCCAGCAGTTTACGAGTTAGCGGGGTCAATGAGCAGTTCTTC.

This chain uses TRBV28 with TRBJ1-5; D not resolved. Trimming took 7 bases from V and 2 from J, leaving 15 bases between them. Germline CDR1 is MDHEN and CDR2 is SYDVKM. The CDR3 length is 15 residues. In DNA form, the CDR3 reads TGTGCCAGCAAAGAAGACTCCCTGGGCAATCAGCCCCAGCATTTT. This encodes CASKEDSLGNQPQHF.

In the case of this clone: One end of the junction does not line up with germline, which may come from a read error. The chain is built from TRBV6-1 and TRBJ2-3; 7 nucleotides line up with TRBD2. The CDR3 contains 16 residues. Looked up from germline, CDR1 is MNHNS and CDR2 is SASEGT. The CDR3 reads CASREGSGTNTDTQYF. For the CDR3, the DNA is TGTGCCAGCAGGGAAGGCAGCGGGACCAACACAGATACGCAGTATTTT.

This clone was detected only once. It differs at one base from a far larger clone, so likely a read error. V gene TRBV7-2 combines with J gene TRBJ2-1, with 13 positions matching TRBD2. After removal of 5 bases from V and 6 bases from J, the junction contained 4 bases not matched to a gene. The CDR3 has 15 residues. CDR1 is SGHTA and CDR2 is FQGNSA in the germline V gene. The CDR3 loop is CASSLGTSGTNEQFF. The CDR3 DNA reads TGTGCCAGCAGCCTCGGGACTAGCGGGACCAATGAGCAGTTCTTC.

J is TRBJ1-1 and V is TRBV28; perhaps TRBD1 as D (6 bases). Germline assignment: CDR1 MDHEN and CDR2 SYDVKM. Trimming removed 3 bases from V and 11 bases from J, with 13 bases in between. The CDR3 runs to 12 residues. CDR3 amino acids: CASSLPQGKAFF. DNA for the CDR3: TGTGCCAGCAGTTTGCCCCAGGGGAAGGCTTTCTTT.

The CDR3 sequence: CASSLGTSGGSKQFF. The CDR3 DNA follows: TGTGCCAGCAGCCTCGGGACTAGCGGGGGAAGTAAGCAGTTCTTC. The rearrangement links TRBV7-9 to TRBJ2-1, with 14 bases aligning to TRBD2. There are 15 residues in the CDR3. From germline, CDR1 is SEHNR and CDR2 FQNEAQ (reference sequence). The V segment lost 5 bases and the J segment 11 bases; nucleotides outside the gene matches: 8.

CDR3 sequence (DNA): TGCGCCAGCAGCCTCGGGACTACGAACACCGGGGAGCTGTTTTTT. It encodes CASSLGTTNTGELFF. The chain links TRBV5-1 to TRBJ2-2; 7 nucleotides line up with TRBD2. V was pared by 4 bases and J by 0 bases, with 3 bases of the junction left unmatched. CDR1 SGHRS and CDR2 YFSETQ come from the germline V gene. CDR3 length: 15 amino acids. Looking up the rest from reference TRBV5-1 and TRBJ2-2 gives the full variable domain: KAGVTQTPRYLIKTRGQQVTLSCSPISGHRSVSWYQQTPGQGLQFLFEYFSETQRNKGNFPGRFSGRQFSNSRSEMNVSTLELGDSALYLCASSLGTTNTGELFFGEGSRLTVL.